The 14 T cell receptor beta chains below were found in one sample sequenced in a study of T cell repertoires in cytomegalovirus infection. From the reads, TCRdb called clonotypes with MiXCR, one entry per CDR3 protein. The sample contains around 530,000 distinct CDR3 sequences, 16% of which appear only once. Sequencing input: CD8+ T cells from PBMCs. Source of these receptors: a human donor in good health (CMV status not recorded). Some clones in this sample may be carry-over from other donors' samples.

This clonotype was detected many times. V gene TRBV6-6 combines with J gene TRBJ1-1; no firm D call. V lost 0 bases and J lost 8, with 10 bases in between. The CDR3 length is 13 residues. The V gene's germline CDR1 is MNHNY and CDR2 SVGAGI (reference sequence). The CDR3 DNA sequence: TGTGCCAGCAGTTACTCGCTTGGAGGAGAAGCTTTCTTT. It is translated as CASSYSLGGEAFF.

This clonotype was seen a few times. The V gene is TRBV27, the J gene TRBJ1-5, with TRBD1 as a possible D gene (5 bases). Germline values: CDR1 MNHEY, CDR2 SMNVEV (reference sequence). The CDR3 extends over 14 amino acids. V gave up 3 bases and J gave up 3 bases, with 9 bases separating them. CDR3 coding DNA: TGTGCCAGCAGTTTGACAGTTTACAATCAGCCCCAGCATTTT. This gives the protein CASSLTVYNQPQHF.

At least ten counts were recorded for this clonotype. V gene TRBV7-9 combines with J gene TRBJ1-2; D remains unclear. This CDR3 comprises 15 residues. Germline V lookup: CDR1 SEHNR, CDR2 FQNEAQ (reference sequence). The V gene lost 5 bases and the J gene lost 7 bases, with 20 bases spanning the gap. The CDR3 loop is CASSAAGRNRFGYTF. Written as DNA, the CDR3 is TGTGCCAGCAGCGCCGCGGGCAGGAATAGGTTTGGCTACACCTTC.

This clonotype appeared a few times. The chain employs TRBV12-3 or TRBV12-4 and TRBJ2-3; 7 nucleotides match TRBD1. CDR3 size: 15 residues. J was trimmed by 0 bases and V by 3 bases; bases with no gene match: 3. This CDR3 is CASSFGTDSTDTQYF. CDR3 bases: TGTGCCAGCAGTTTCGGGACAGATAGCACAGATACGCAGTATTTT.

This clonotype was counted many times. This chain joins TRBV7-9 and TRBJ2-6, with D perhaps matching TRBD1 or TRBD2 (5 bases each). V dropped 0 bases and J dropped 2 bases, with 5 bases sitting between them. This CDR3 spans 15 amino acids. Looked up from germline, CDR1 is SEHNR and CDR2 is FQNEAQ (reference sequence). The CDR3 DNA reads TGTGCCAGCAGCTTAGCGGGGGCTGGGGCCAACGTCCTGACTTTC. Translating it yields CASSLAGAGANVLTF. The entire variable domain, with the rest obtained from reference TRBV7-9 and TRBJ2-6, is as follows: DTGVSQNPRHKITKRGQNVTFRCDPISEHNRLYWYRQTLGQGPEFLTYFQNEAQLEKSRLLSDRFSAERPKGSFSTLEIQRTEQGDSAMYLCASSLAGAGANVLTFGAGSRLTVL.

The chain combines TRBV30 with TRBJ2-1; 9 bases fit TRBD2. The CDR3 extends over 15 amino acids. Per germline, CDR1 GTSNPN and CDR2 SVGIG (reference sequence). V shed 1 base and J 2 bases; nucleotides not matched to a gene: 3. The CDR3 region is CAWSGASGAYNEQFF. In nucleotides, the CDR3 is TGTGCCTGGAGTGGGGCTAGCGGGGCCTACAATGAGCAGTTCTTC.

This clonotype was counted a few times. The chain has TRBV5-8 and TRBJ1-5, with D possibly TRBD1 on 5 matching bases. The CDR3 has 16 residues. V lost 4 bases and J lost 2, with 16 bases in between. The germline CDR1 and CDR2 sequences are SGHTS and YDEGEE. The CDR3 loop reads CASSPRVSGGNQPQHF. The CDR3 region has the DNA TGTGCCAGCAGCCCGAGGGTCTCGGGGGGCAATCAGCCCCAGCATTTT.

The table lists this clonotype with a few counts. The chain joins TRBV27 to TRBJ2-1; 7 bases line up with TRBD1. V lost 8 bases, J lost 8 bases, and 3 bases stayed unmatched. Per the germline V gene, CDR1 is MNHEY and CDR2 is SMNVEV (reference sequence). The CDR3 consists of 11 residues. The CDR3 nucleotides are TGTGCCAGCTACGACAGGGATGAGCAGTTCTTC. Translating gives CASYDRDEQFF.

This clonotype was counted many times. The CDR3 spells CASSPDLSETQYF. DNA for the CDR3: TGTGCCAGCAGCCCGGACTTATCAGAGACCCAGTACTTC. This rearrangement joins TRBV7-3 to TRBJ2-5; tentatively, D is TRBD2 (5 bases). The V gene lost 5 bases and the J gene lost 4 bases, with 11 bases spanning the gap. CDR3 length: 13 residues. Germline V gene lookup returns CDR1 SGHTA and CDR2 FQGTGA. The full variable domain, with the rest looked up from reference TRBV7-3 and TRBJ2-5, is GAGVSQTPSNKVTEKGKYVELRCDPISGHTALYWYRQSLGQGPEFLIYFQGTGAADDSGLPNDRFFAVRPEGSVSTLKIQRTERGDSAVYLCASSPDLSETQYFGPGTRLLVL.

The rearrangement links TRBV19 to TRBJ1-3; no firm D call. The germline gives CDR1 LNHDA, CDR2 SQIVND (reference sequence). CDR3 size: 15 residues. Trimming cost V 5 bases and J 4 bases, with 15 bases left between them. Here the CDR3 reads CASSLDLAWGNTIYF. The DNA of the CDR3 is TGTGCCAGTAGTCTGGACCTGGCGTGGGGAAACACCATATATTTT.

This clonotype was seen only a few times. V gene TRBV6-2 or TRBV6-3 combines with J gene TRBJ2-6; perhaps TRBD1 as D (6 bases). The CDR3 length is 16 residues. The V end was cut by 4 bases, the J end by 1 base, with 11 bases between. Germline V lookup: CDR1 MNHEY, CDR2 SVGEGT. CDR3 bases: TGTGCCAGCAGTTCAGAGAGGGGGTCTGGGGCCAACGTCCTGACTTTC. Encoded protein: CASSSERGSGANVLTF.

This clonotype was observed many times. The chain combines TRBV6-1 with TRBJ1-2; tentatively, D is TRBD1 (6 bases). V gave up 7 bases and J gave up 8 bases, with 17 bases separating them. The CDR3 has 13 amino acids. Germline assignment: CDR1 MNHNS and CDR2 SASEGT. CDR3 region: CASKRQAPRGYTF. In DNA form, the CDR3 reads TGTGCCAGCAAGAGACAGGCACCACGGGGCTACACCTTC.

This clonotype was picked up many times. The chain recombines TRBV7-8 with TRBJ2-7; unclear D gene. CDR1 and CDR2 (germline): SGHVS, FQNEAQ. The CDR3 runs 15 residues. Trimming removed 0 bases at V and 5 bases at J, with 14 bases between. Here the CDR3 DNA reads TGTGCCAGCAGCTTAGCCCCCAGGAATCAGGACGAGCAGTACTTC. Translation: CASSLAPRNQDEQYF.

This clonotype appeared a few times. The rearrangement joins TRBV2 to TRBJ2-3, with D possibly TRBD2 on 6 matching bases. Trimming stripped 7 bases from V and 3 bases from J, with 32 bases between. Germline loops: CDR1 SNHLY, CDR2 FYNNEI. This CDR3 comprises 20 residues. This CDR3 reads CASIPLVGGGIRHTTDTQYF. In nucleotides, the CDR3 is TGTGCCAGCATCCCCCTCGTAGGTGGCGGGATCCGGCATACGACAGATACGCAGTATTTT. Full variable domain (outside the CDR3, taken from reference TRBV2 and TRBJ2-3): EPEVTQTPSHQVTQMGQEVILRCVPISNHLYFYWYRQILGQKVEFLVSFYNNEISEKSEIFDDQFSVERPDGSNFTLKIRSTKLEDSAMYFCASIPLVGGGIRHTTDTQYFGPGTRLTVL.